The rows below give T cell receptor beta chains drawn from one sample of a study of T cell responses to AZD1222 COVID-19 vaccine. Data came from immunoSEQ multiplex PCR; TCRdb stores just in-frame clones and leaves some out. The profile shows about 150,000 clones, about 92% of them singletons. Sequences were derived from peripheral blood, sampled 28 days after the second AZD1222 dose. The receptors were gathered from an adult who received the AZD1222 COVID-19 vaccine. Both conserved end residues are part of each CDR3. D genes are given only for firm matches. The listing skips clone size in some rows; elsewhere it reads once, few, many or a size class.

D: NA; V: TRBV2; size: many; J: TRBJ1-2; length: 12; DNA: TGTGCCAGCATAGGGGGGAACTATGGCTACACCTTC; CDR3: CASIGGNYGYTF
D: NA; V: TRBV19; size: once; J: TRBJ1-1; length: 19; DNA: TGTGCCAGTAGACGACTCCAGGACAGCTGGAACCCCGGGGGGACTGAAGCTTTCTTT; CDR3: CASRRLQDSWNPGGTEAFF
D: NA; V: TRBV5-6; size: NA; J: TRBJ1-5; length: 16; DNA: TGTGCCAGCAGCTTGAGGCCAGAATATAGCAATCAGCCCCAGCATTTT; CDR3: CASSLRPEYSNQPQHF
D: NA; V: TRBV7-2; size: NA; J: TRBJ1-3; length: 13; DNA: TGTGCCAGCAGCTTAGGCCCGGAGGACACCATATATTTT; CDR3: CASSLGPEDTIYF
D: TRBD1; V: TRBV6-5; size: NA; J: TRBJ1-1; length: 15; DNA: TGTGCCAGCAGGGCGCAGGGGGTGCGGGCCACTGAAGCTTTCTTT; CDR3: CASRAQGVRATEAFF
D: NA; V: TRBV12-3/TRBV12-4; size: NA; J: TRBJ2-2; length: 13; DNA: TGTGCCAGCAGCCTACTCCCCACCGGGGAGCTGTTTTTT; CDR3: CASSLLPTGELFF
D: NA; V: TRBV2; size: NA; J: TRBJ2-5; length: 13; DNA: TGTGCCAGCGGCGGACAGAATCAAGAGACCCAGTACTTC; CDR3: CASGGQNQETQYF
D: NA; V: TRBV7-3; size: few; J: TRBJ2-2; length: 13; DNA: TGTGCCAGCAGCACAACAGGGTCCGGGGAGCTGTTTTTT; CDR3: CASSTTGSGELFF
D: NA; V: TRBV4-1; size: NA; J: TRBJ2-1; length: 17; DNA: TGCGCCAGCAGCCAAGGATGGGGCGGGACCTCCTACAATGAGCAGTTCTTC; CDR3: CASSQGWGGTSYNEQFF
D: TRBD1; V: TRBV3-1/TRBV3-2; size: NA; J: TRBJ1-6; length: 18; DNA: TGTGCCAGCAGCCAAGATCCCCTCGGGACAGGGGGAAGGTCACCCCTCCACTTT; CDR3: CASSQDPLGTGGRSPLHF
D: TRBD1; V: TRBV5-5; size: NA; J: TRBJ2-2; length: 15; DNA: TGTGCCAGCAGCTTTCGACAGGGCATGACCGGGGAGCTGTTTTTT; CDR3: CASSFRQGMTGELFF
D: NA; V: TRBV27; size: NA; J: TRBJ2-5; length: 16; DNA: TGTGCCAGCAGTCCGACCTTAACAGGGTCGAGAGAGACCCAGTACTTC; CDR3: CASSPTLTGSRETQYF
D: NA; V: TRBV7-2; size: NA; J: TRBJ2-7; length: 16; DNA: TGTGCCAGCAGCTTAGTGGGCAGCAGAAACTCCTACGAGCAGTACTTC; CDR3: CASSLVGSRNSYEQYF
D: NA; V: TRBV27; size: few; J: TRBJ2-2; length: 13; DNA: TGTGCCAGCAGTCCCCACAGCCACGGGGAGCTGTTTTTT; CDR3: CASSPHSHGELFF
D: NA; V: TRBV5-8; size: once; J: TRBJ1-2; length: 13; DNA: TGTGCCAGCAGCTTTCCGGGGGCCGGTGGCTACACCTTC; CDR3: CASSFPGAGGYTF
D: TRBD2; V: TRBV27; size: NA; J: TRBJ2-1; length: 19; DNA: TGTGCCAGCAGTTTATACCCAGGGGCTATAGCGGGAGCAACCAATGAGCAGTTCTTC; CDR3: CASSLYPGAIAGATNEQFF